The T cell receptor (beta chain) under discussion was sequenced for a study of T cell changes during pregnancy in multiple sclerosis. The germline V gene has CDR1 MNHEY and CDR2 SVGAGI. The germline V and J ends were trimmed by 4 bases and 3 bases, with 7 bases remaining between them. The CDR3 is 12 residues long. The assay was immunoSEQ multiplex PCR, and TCRdb's table has in-frame clones only and misses some. The sample holds some 60,000 clones, approximately 90% seen once. The gene calls are TRBV6-5 and TRBJ2-7, with D possibly being TRBD1 (5 bases). This TCR was recovered from a female donor in good health, enrolled as a control in a pregnancy study. Sequencing was performed on peripheral blood, taken in the third trimester of pregnancy. This chain's CDR3 is CASSFTGYEQYF. The DNA of the CDR3 is TGTGCCAGCAGTTTTACAGGCTACGAGCAGTACTTC.